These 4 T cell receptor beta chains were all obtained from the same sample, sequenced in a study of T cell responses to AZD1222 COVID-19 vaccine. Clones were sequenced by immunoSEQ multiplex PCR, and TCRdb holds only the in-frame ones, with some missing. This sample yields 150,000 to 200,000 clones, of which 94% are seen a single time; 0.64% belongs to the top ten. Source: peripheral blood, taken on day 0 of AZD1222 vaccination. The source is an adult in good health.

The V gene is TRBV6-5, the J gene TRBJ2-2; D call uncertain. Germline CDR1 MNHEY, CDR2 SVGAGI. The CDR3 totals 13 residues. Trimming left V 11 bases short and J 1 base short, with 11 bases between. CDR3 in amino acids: CAAKKLNTGELFF. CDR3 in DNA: TGTGCCGCGAAGAAGTTGAACACCGGGGAGCTGTTTTTT.

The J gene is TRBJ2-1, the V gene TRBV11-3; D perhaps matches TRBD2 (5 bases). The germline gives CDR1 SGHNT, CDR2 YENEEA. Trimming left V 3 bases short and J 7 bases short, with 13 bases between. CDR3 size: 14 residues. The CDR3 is CASSFSPGRNEQFF. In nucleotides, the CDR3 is TGTGCCAGCAGCTTTAGTCCGGGAAGGAATGAGCAGTTCTTC. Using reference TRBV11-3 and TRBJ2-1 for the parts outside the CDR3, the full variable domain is EAGVVQSPRYKIIEKKQPVAFWCNPISGHNTLYWYLQNLGQGPELLIRYENEEAVDDSQLPKDRFSAERLKGVDSTLKIQPAELGDSAVYLCASSFSPGRNEQFFGPGTRLTVL.

The CDR3 nucleotides are TGTGCCAGCCGTAACGACGAGACTAGCGGGAGAGAGTTCTTC. Translating gives CASRNDETSGREFF. This sequence joins TRBV2 and TRBJ2-1; TRBD2 agrees at 12 bases. CDR3 size: 14 residues. Germline V lookup: CDR1 SNHLY, CDR2 FYNNEI. V was clipped by 8 bases and J by 14 bases; unmatched bases: 13.

Written as DNA, the CDR3 is TGTGCCAGCAGCTTCACCGTGACAGGGATGCGTGAAAAACTGTTTTTT. It translates to CASSFTVTGMREKLFF. The chain employs TRBV11-2 and TRBJ1-4, with 7 bases lining up with TRBD1. The CDR3 spans 16 residues. From germline, CDR1 is SGHAT and CDR2 FQNNGV. V was clipped by 3 bases and J by 7 bases; unmatched bases: 11. The full variable domain, in which reference TRBV11-2 and TRBJ1-4 provide the parts outside the CDR3, is EAGVAQSPRYKIIEKRQSVAFWCNPISGHATLYWYQQILGQGPKLLIQFQNNGVVDDSQLPKDRFSAERLKGVDSTLKIQPAKLEDSAVYLCASSFTVTGMREKLFFGSGTQLSVL.